These 26 T cell receptor beta chains came from one sample sequenced in a study of CD8+ T cells in alopecia areata. RNA extraction and reverse transcription yielded cDNA as sequencing template. The data were produced by immunoSEQ multiplex PCR, yet TCRdb's version contains in-frame clones alone and is incomplete. In the table there are 90,000 to 130,000 clones, roughly 59% of which are singletons. Sample: CD8+ T cells sorted from blood. The source of these receptors is a human donor in good health.

This sequence joins TRBV13 and TRBJ2-2; D assignment may be TRBD1 or TRBD2 (5 bases each). V lost 5 bases and J lost 4, with 11 bases in between. The CDR3 runs to 14 residues. Germline V CDR1 and CDR2: PRHDT, FYEKMQ (reference sequence). CDR3 sequence reads: CASSPSGRTGELFF. The DNA of the CDR3 is TGTGCCAGCAGCCCCTCGGGACGCACCGGGGAGCTGTTTTTT.

The sample holds one count of this clone. This chain links TRBV29-1 with TRBJ1-1, with 7 bases aligning to TRBD1. The J segment lost 7 bases and the V segment lost 4 bases, leaving 15 bases of the junction unmatched. Germline V gene sequence: CDR1 SQVTM, CDR2 ANQGSEA. This CDR3 is 15 amino acids long. The DNA for the CDR3 is TGCAGCGTTGGACCATGGACAGGTCGTTCGGGTGAAGCTTTCTTT. Translation gives CSVGPWTGRSGEAFF.

J is TRBJ1-1 and V is TRBV11-2; tentatively, D is TRBD1 (6 bases). CDR1 and CDR2 from the germline V gene are SGHAT and FQNNGV. V was pared by 7 bases and J by 8 bases, with 11 bases between. The CDR3 sequence is 11 residues long. CDR3 DNA sequence: TGTGCCAGCAAGACAGGTCTAGAAGCTTTCTTT. It is translated as CASKTGLEAFF. Full variable domain (remainder filled in from reference TRBV11-2 and TRBJ1-1): EAGVAQSPRYKIIEKRQSVAFWCNPISGHATLYWYQQILGQGPKLLIQFQNNGVVDDSQLPKDRFSAERLKGVDSTLKIQPAKLEDSAVYLCASKTGLEAFFGQGTRLTVV.

This clone came up once. V and J are TRBV7-9 and TRBJ2-1, with 8 bases lining up with TRBD1. Germline V gives CDR1 SEHNR, CDR2 FQNEAQ (reference sequence). V lost 1 base and J lost 16; bases outside the gene matches: 9. The length of the CDR3 is 13 residues. The CDR3: CASSLGPSGQDFF. CDR3 in DNA: TGTGCCAGCAGCTTAGGGCCCTCGGGACAGGACTTCTTC.

The J gene is TRBJ2-5, the V gene TRBV23-1; D may be TRBD1 (6 bases). TRBV23-1 is flagged as an ORF with uncertain function. This CDR3 has 13 residues. Trimming took 6 bases from V and 4 from J, leaving 12 bases between them. DNA of the CDR3: TGCGCCAGCAGATACATAGGGGGAGAGACCCAGTACTTC. Its translation: CASRYIGGETQYF.

The CDR3 loop is CASSHEVFLYGYTF. As DNA, the CDR3 is TGTGCCAGCAGCCATGAGGTCTTTCTCTATGGCTACACCTTC. The chain employs TRBV4-2 and TRBJ1-2; D gene unclear. Trimming removed 3 bases from V and 4 bases from J, with 12 bases in between. Germline V gives CDR1 LGHNA, CDR2 YNFKEQ. This CDR3 is built from 14 residues.

This clone was seen a few times. The J gene is TRBJ2-4, the V gene TRBV28; D unclear. Germline V gene sequence: CDR1 MDHEN, CDR2 SYDVKM. This CDR3 has 15 amino acids. The ends were cut back, 4 bases at V and 0 bases at J, with 10 bases in the middle. CDR3 DNA sequence: TGTGCCAGCAGTTCAGTGCTCGAAGCCAAAAACATTCAGTACTTC. Protein: CASSSVLEAKNIQYF.

The J gene is TRBJ1-2, the V gene TRBV29-1, with D perhaps TRBD1 (5 bases). CDR3 length equals 13 residues. Germline V gives CDR1 SQVTM, CDR2 ANQGSEA. The ends were cut back, 1 base at V and 4 bases at J, with 10 bases in the middle. The CDR3 here is CSVEGVGVYGYTF. The CDR3 DNA sequence: TGCAGCGTTGAAGGTGTAGGGGTCTATGGCTACACCTTC.

The chain combines TRBV7-8 with TRBJ2-7; no clear D gene. The germline CDR1 and CDR2 sequences are SGHVS and FQNEAQ. CDR3 length: 15 residues. The V gene lost 4 bases and the J gene lost 2 bases, with 15 bases spanning the gap. CDR3 sequence reads: CASSSPSARPYEQYF. CDR3 sequence (DNA): TGTGCCAGCAGCTCACCCAGCGCGCGGCCCTACGAGCAGTACTTC. The complete variable domain, with remaining parts taken from reference TRBV7-8 and TRBJ2-7, reads GAGVSQSPRYKVAKRGQDVALRCDPISGHVSLFWYQQALGQGPEFLTYFQNEAQLDKSGLPSDRFFAERPEGSVSTLKIQRTQQEDSAVYLCASSSPSARPYEQYFGPGTRLTVT.

The J gene is TRBJ2-4, the V gene TRBV4-3; 8 bases map to TRBD2. Unmatched junction bases numbered 9, after V lost 4 bases and J lost 1 base. Germline V lookup: CDR1 LGHNA, CDR2 YSLEER. This CDR3 comprises 17 residues. CDR3 bases: TGCGCCAGCAGCCCCTCCTCCGGGGGGGTTGCCAAAAACATTCAGTACTTC. Protein sequence: CASSPSSGGVAKNIQYF.

This clone was detected only a few times. At the DNA level, this CDR3 is encoded by other sequences in the same sample as well. The chain couples TRBV27 to TRBJ1-5; a weak D match, TRBD1 (5 bases). The CDR3 is made up of 14 amino acids. Trimming stripped 5 bases from V and 3 bases from J, with 11 bases between. Germline-derived CDR1 and CDR2 are MNHEY and SMNVEV (reference sequence). CDR3 DNA sequence: TGTGCCAGCAGTCTCGGGGCTTCCAATCAGCCCCAGCATTTT. It codes for CASSLGASNQPQHF.

The V gene is TRBV11-1, the J gene TRBJ2-3; the D gene is possibly TRBD2 (5 bases). The length of the CDR3 is 15 residues. Trimming pared 5 bases from V and 4 bases from J, leaving 16 bases between. Looked up from germline, CDR1 is SGHAT and CDR2 is FQDESV (reference sequence). The CDR3 DNA is TGTGCCAGCAGCCCCCCGGGGTTAGGTTCAGATACGCAGTATTTT. Amino acids: CASSPPGLGSDTQYF.

The chain recombines TRBV7-9 with TRBJ1-1; D is perhaps TRBD1 (6 bases). The V gene's germline CDR1 is SEHNR and CDR2 FQNEAQ (reference sequence). Trimming removed 4 bases at V and 5 bases at J, with 14 bases between. CDR3 size: 14 residues. CDR3 protein: CASSWGQRGTEAFF. In nucleotides, the CDR3 is TGTGCCAGCAGCTGGGGACAAAGAGGGACTGAAGCTTTCTTT.

The chain employs TRBV27 and TRBJ1-1; D is perhaps TRBD1 (6 bases). The V end lost 5 bases, the J end lost 1 base, and 17 bases lay between the germline ends. The CDR3 length is 16 residues. From germline, CDR1 is MNHEY and CDR2 SMNVEV (reference sequence). The CDR3 nucleotides are TGTGCCAGCAGTCCCTCCTTGACAGGCGGGAACACTGAAGCTTTCTTT. It codes for CASSPSLTGGNTEAFF.

The rearrangement uses TRBV7-9 and TRBJ1-2; a possible D gene is TRBD1 (5 bases). V lost 2 bases and J lost 6, with 13 bases in between. CDR3 length: 14 amino acids. Germline V gives CDR1 SEHNR, CDR2 FQNEAQ (reference sequence). The CDR3 DNA sequence: TGTGCCAGCAGCTTAAGAGGGGCCCGGCATGGCTACACCTTC. As protein: CASSLRGARHGYTF.

A few counts support this clone. V gene TRBV9 combines with J gene TRBJ1-1, with D unclear. The CDR3 spans 13 residues. From germline, CDR1 is SGDLS and CDR2 YYNGEE. Trimming cost V 3 bases and J 3 bases, with 9 bases left between them. The CDR3 loop is CASSGTLDTEAFF. In nucleotides, the CDR3 is TGTGCCAGCAGCGGTACCTTGGACACTGAAGCTTTCTTT.

In its sample, this clone was seen a few times. This chain connects TRBV13 to TRBJ1-1; 8 bases line up with TRBD1. The CDR3 is 15 amino acids. Germline CDR1 is PRHDT and CDR2 is FYEKMQ (reference sequence). V lost 0 bases, J lost 1 base, and 1 base stayed unmatched. CDR3 sequence reads: CASSLGGQGNTEAFF. DNA of the CDR3: TGTGCCAGCAGCTTAGGCGGACAGGGGAACACTGAAGCTTTCTTT.

J is TRBJ2-2 and V is TRBV27; D gene uncertain. CDR3 size: 14 residues. Germline lookup yields CDR1 MNHEY and CDR2 SMNVEV (reference sequence). Trimming took 5 bases from V and 1 from J, leaving 8 bases between them. CDR3 nucleotide sequence: TGTGCCAGCAGTCCCGGATTGAACACCGGGGAGCTGTTTTTT. This encodes CASSPGLNTGELFF.

V usage is TRBV2 and J usage is TRBJ2-3; 11 bases map to TRBD2. Germline V gene lookup returns CDR1 SNHLY and CDR2 FYNNEI. This CDR3 comprises 15 residues. V gave up 7 bases and J gave up 3 bases; unmatched junction bases: 6. The CDR3 DNA is TGTGCCAGCAAGAAGACTAGCGGGGCGACAGATACGCAGTATTTT. Its translation is CASKKTSGATDTQYF.

The chain couples TRBV19 to TRBJ2-1; D is unresolved. The germline gives CDR1 LNHDA, CDR2 SQIVND (reference sequence). CDR3 length equals 13 residues. V was cut by 6 bases and J by 6 bases, with 12 bases left in between. The DNA of the CDR3 is TGTGCCAGTAGCTCCTCTATAGTCAATGAGCAGTTCTTC. It translates to CASSSSIVNEQFF. The full variable domain, its missing parts supplied by reference TRBV19 and TRBJ2-1, is DGGITQSPKYLFRKEGQNVTLSCEQNLNHDAMYWYRQDPGQGLRLIYYSQIVNDFQKGDIAEGYSVSREKKESFPLTVTSAQKNPTAFYLCASSSSIVNEQFFGPGTRLTVL.

This clone has more than one count but fewer than ten. V and J are TRBV30 and TRBJ2-7; D ambiguous. Between the trimmed V and J ends, which lost 0 bases and 1 base, there was a span of 10 bases. The CDR3 consists of 14 residues. The V gene's germline CDR1 is GTSNPN and CDR2 SVGIG (reference sequence). The DNA for the CDR3 is TGTGCCTGGAGTGTATCCTCCGGATCCTACGAGCAGTACTTC. Translation: CAWSVSSGSYEQYF.

Turning to this clone: The same CDR3 can be traced to other DNA sequences in this sample. V gene TRBV29-1 combines with J gene TRBJ2-3, with D unresolved. This CDR3 region has 11 residues. Germline values: CDR1 SQVTM, CDR2 ANQGSEA. V was clipped by 4 bases and J by 0 bases, with 2 bases between them. The CDR3 bases are TGCAGCGTTGTTAGCACAGATACGCAGTATTTT. Translation: CSVVSTDTQYF.

The chain carries TRBV11-2 and TRBJ2-3; no reliable D call. Germline V lookup: CDR1 SGHAT, CDR2 FQNNGV. V lost 3 bases, J lost 2 bases, and 6 bases lay in between. CDR3 length: 13 residues. As DNA, the CDR3 is TGTGCCAGCAGCTTGGGGTTCACAGATACGCAGTATTTT. This codes for CASSLGFTDTQYF. The full variable domain, with the rest looked up from reference TRBV11-2 and TRBJ2-3, is EAGVAQSPRYKIIEKRQSVAFWCNPISGHATLYWYQQILGQGPKLLIQFQNNGVVDDSQLPKDRFSAERLKGVDSTLKIQPAKLEDSAVYLCASSLGFTDTQYFGPGTRLTVL.

In this sample, this clone turned up once. J is TRBJ2-1 and V is TRBV7-9; tentatively, D is TRBD2 (5 bases). V dropped 2 bases and J dropped 0 bases, with 8 bases sitting between them. Germline CDR1 reads SEHNR; CDR2 reads FQNEAQ (reference sequence). This CDR3 has 15 amino acids. CDR3 nucleotide sequence: TGTGCCAGCAGCTTAACGGGGAGCTCCTACAATGAGCAGTTCTTC. Protein: CASSLTGSSYNEQFF.

This clone showed up just a few times. The chain is built from TRBV5-1 and TRBJ1-1, with D unresolved. Trimming shortened V by 3 bases and J by 3 bases, and 18 bases separated the two germline ends. The length of the CDR3 is 16 residues. CDR1 and CDR2 from the germline V gene are SGHRS and YFSETQ. The CDR3 DNA reads as TGCGCCAGCAGCTGGCTTCATCCGAACCCAGACACTGAAGCTTTCTTT. As protein: CASSWLHPNPDTEAFF.

This chain uses TRBV9 with TRBJ1-2; 11 bases align to TRBD1. Germline V gene data show CDR1 as SGDLS and CDR2 as YYNGEE. The CDR3 has 14 amino acids. The J segment lost 7 bases and the V segment lost 4 bases, leaving 6 bases of the junction unmatched. The chain's CDR3 is CASSLGQGAFGYTF. Written as DNA, the CDR3 is TGTGCCAGCAGCTTAGGACAGGGGGCCTTTGGCTACACCTTC.